Listed here are 3 T cell receptor beta chains from one sample, sequenced in a study of control samples from healthy donors and cancer patients. Generated by immunoSEQ multiplex PCR, the TCRdb table keeps only in-frame clones and is missing some. The table shows 160,000 or so clones, with about 90% occurring only once. Sequencing input: blood. These receptors were collected from a woman aged 25 to 39 in good health.

The chain is built from TRBV27 and TRBJ2-3; possible D gene TRBD2, 6 bases. Trimming took 5 bases from V and 1 from J, leaving 13 bases between them. The length of the CDR3 is 15 residues. Per the germline V gene, CDR1 is MNHEY and CDR2 is SMNVEV (reference sequence). CDR3 sequence reads: CASSITVAGTDTQYF. The DNA of the CDR3 is TGTGCCAGCAGTATTACAGTAGCGGGCACAGATACGCAGTATTTT.

This rearrangement joins TRBV6-1 to TRBJ1-3; 12 nucleotides agree with TRBD1. CDR1 is MNHNS and CDR2 is SASEGT in the germline V gene. The ends lost 6 bases at V and 2 bases at J; junction bases unmatched: 8. This CDR3 region has 17 residues. The CDR3 DNA reads TGTGCCAGCAGCGAATACGGGACAGGGGGCCCTGGAAACACCATATATTTT. Translating gives CASSEYGTGGPGNTIYF.

The J gene is TRBJ2-5, the V gene TRBV5-1, with D perhaps matching TRBD1 (6 bases). Deletions cut 3 bases from V and 3 bases from J, with 12 bases between. Germline CDR1 reads SGHRS; CDR2 reads YFSETQ. This CDR3 comprises 14 residues. CDR3 in DNA: TGCGCCAGCAGCTCAGGGGTCGTTAAAGAGACCCAGTACTTC. Translating gives CASSSGVVKETQYF.